The rows below give T cell receptor beta chains drawn from one sample of a study of PD-1 blockade in classical Hodgkin lymphoma. TCRdb's table, derived via immunoSEQ multiplex PCR, lists solely in-frame clones and lacks some. The sample includes 20,000 to 30,000 clones, over 65% of them seen just once. This specimen was peripheral blood mononuclear cells (PBMCs), taken before the second cycle of nivolumab. These receptor sequences come from a human donor with classical Hodgkin lymphoma. CDR3s include the opening cysteine and the closing phenylalanine or tryptophan. D genes are given only for firm matches. Not every row has a clone size; where given, it reads once, few, many or a size class.

V,J,size,D,DNA,CDR3
TRBV27,TRBJ2-1,.,TRBD2,TGTGCCAGCAGCAAGACTAGCGGGGCGTACGATGAGCAGTTCTTC,CASSKTSGAYDEQFF
TRBV10-3,TRBJ1-3,few,.,TGTGCCATCAGTGAGTCCGGGACTGGAAACACCATATATTTT,CAISESGTGNTIYF
TRBV7-9,TRBJ2-1,.,.,TGTGCCAGCAGCTCCCTACAGGGAGGAAATGAGCAGTTCTTC,CASSSLQGGNEQFF
TRBV7-8,TRBJ2-1,.,.,TGTGCCAGCAGCTTAGCGACACGGCGCAGGGAGCAGTTCTTC,CASSLATRRREQFF
TRBV11-2,TRBJ2-7,.,TRBD1,TGTGCCAGCAGCTCGCCCAGGGGGCGGGTCTACGAGCAGTACTTC,CASSSPRGRVYEQYF
TRBV28,TRBJ1-2,.,TRBD1,TGTGCCAGCAGTGGAATACAGGGGCGGGAGGGCTACACCTTC,CASSGIQGREGYTF
TRBV18,TRBJ2-2,.,TRBD2,TGTGCCAGCTCACCGGGGCTAGCGGGAAACACCGGGGAGCTGTTTTTT,CASSPGLAGNTGELFF
TRBV28,TRBJ1-2,few,.,TGTGCCAGCAGTTTTTGGGGTCTTGGCTACACCTTC,CASSFWGLGYTF
TRBV28,TRBJ2-6,.,.,TGTGCCAGCAGTCCCCACGGGAAGGGCCCATTGGCCAACGTCCTGACTTTC,CASSPHGKGPLANVLTF
TRBV5-6,TRBJ2-7,.,.,TGTGCCAGCAGCTTGGAATACGAGCAGTACTTC,CASSLEYEQYF
TRBV9,TRBJ2-7,.,.,TGTGCCAGCAGCGTAGGGTCTTCCTACGAGCAGTACTTC,CASSVGSSYEQYF
TRBV5-1,TRBJ2-1,once,TRBD2,TGCGCCAGCAGGCCCGGGAGGGGTTACAATGAGCAGTTCTTC,CASRPGRGYNEQFF
TRBV6-6,TRBJ2-3,few,.,TGTGCCAGCTCGGGCAGGGGAACAGATACGCAGTATTTT,CASSGRGTDTQYF
TRBV7-6,TRBJ1-1,.,.,TGTGCCAGCAGCTTCTTACTGAACACTGAAGCTTTCTTT,CASSFLLNTEAFF
TRBV6-4,TRBJ2-1,.,TRBD2,TGTGCCAGCAGTGACGGGACTAGCGGGTACAATGAGCAGTTCTTC,CASSDGTSGYNEQFF
TRBV7-2,TRBJ1-4,.,TRBD1,TGTGCCAGCAGCGCCCATCCGACAGGGCCTAATGAAAAACTGTTTTTT,CASSAHPTGPNEKLFF